This record looks at one T cell receptor (beta chain) sequence and its context. Its antigen is unidentified. Deletions cut 0 bases from V and 4 bases from J, with 10 bases between. The length of the CDR3 is 15 residues. Germline CDR1 is MGHRA and CDR2 is YSYEKL. The entry originates in a study of CD8 T cells in ankylosing spondylitis. By quantitative 5'-RACE with molecular barcodes, the TCR beta libraries were made. MiXCR, run by TCRdb on the 5' RACE reads, gives a single entry per CDR3 protein. The profile shows 200,000 to 250,000 distinct CDR3 sequences, around 18% of them singletons. General study points: One TCR beta motif, made up of under ten highly homologous variants, appeared characteristic of ankylosing spondylitis blood. There were earlier reports of some motif variants in reactive arthritis synovial fluid and blood. Disease-linked clones were reportedly significantly enriched in matched ankylosing spondylitis synovial fluid.

The sequencing input was blood, either unsorted or a sorted T cell fraction (not recorded which). The clonotype was recovered from a male donor with ankylosing spondylitis. This chain uses TRBV4-1 with TRBJ2-1; maybe TRBD1 (5 bases). CDR3 nucleotides: TGCGCCAGCAGCCAAGATCTGGGGCCTTACAATGAGCAGTTCTTC. This encodes CASSQDLGPYNEQFF.